This T cell receptor (beta chain) derives from a study of blood T cells in healthy people across ages. The study's findings and limits: Both naive CD4+ cell counts and diversity were greater in long-lived donors than in aged donors.

With regard to this clonotype: Its antigen remains unknown.

A second about 7 to 11 cycle PCR used barcoded and J-beta primers. TCRdb re-called the 5' RACE reads with MiXCR, one entry per CDR3 protein. The profile shows 1,300,000 or so distinct CDR3 sequences, 55% to 75% of them singletons. Extracted total RNA amounted to at least 6 micrograms for each sample. The CDR3 has 14 residues. Germline CDR1 and CDR2: SEHNR and FQNEAQ (reference sequence). After removal of 9 bases from V and 10 bases from J, the junction contained 17 bases not matched to a gene. The rearrangement links TRBV7-9 to TRBJ1-1; 7 nucleotides agree with TRBD1. The material sequenced was blood. This TCR came from a man aged 18-30 years in good health. The CDR3, as DNA: TGTGCCAGTAGCGTACCTTCGGACAGGATTGGAGCTTTCTTT. This sequence encodes CASSVPSDRIGAFF.